This record looks at one T cell receptor (beta chain) sequence and its context. The antigen remains undetermined. Though nominally healthy at sampling, donors likely had unrecorded immune exposures. This sample was taken from a study of cytomegalovirus exposure and HLA in healthy donors. Primers included in the PCR were 60 Vbeta and 13 Jbeta primers. Measured with immunoSEQ multiplex PCR; TCRdb has only the in-frame clones, and not every one. Its clone listing holds roughly 100,000 clones. Findings and limits, study-wide: Per a later analysis, about 17,000 TCR beta sequences showed association with HLA alleles at 0.05 false discovery rate. In vitro work confirmed that a few CMV-associated chains recognize CMV antigens.

V shed 4 bases, J shed 2 bases, and the junction held 11 bases outside the gene matches. Germline V gene lookup returns CDR1 SEHNR and CDR2 FQNEAQ (reference sequence). CDR3 size: 17 residues. Sequenced material: PBMCs. V is TRBV7-9 and J is TRBJ2-3; 8 bases are shared with TRBD2. This TCR was recovered from a middle-aged man in good health and CMV-seronegative. As DNA, the CDR3 is TGTGCCAGCAGCTCTCCCCCGGGACTAGTCCTCACAGATACGCAGTATTTT. Translated: CASSSPPGLVLTDTQYF.